This T cell receptor beta chain derives from a study of ipilimumab plus nivolumab after autologous stem cell transplantation. Looking at the study overall: Patients received a median of 5 ipilimumab and roughly eight nivolumab doses.

Note on this clone: The antigen remains undetermined.

The CDR3 is made up of 14 amino acids. Trimming removed 6 bases at V and 1 base at J, with 11 bases between. The germline V gene has CDR1 SGDLS and CDR2 YYNGEE. Patients got ipilimumab 1 mg/kg beginning 14 to 28 days post-transplant. Patients got 3 mg/kg IV nivolumab weeks 1, 4, 7, 10, then biweekly through week 26. Clones were read by immunoSEQ multiplex PCR, and TCRdb kept only the in-frame ones, dropping some. The sample carries approximately 15,000 clones, roughly 74% recorded once. Overall study findings and caveats: The authors say TCR, Treg and microbiome findings warrant further study.

The clonotype comes from a male donor with primary mediastinal lymphoma. The chain is built from TRBV9 and TRBJ1-3; the D is unclear. Sequenced material: PBMCs, taken in a trial of ipilimumab plus nivolumab as post-transplant consolidation. The CDR3 bases are TGTGCCAGCACCCCGGGGTTGTCTGGAAACACCATATATTTT. It encodes CASTPGLSGNTIYF.